This TCR beta chain was observed in a study of T cells in Graves' hyperthyroidism and ophthalmopathy. Overall study findings and caveats: Blood held most thyroid clonotypes expanded above 0.001 frequency.

The germline V gene has CDR1 MNHEY and CDR2 SMNVEV (reference sequence). Between the trimmed V and J ends, which lost 5 bases and 8 bases, there was a span of 15 bases. The CDR3 contains 14 residues. In its sample, this clonotype was seen many times. What it binds is unknown. The study left out patients who had uncontrolled infection, other autoimmune disease, pregnancy or lactation. The blood sample was taken at first hyperthyroidism diagnosis, before any ophthalmopathy symptoms. Amplified TCR beta CDR3 regions came from RNA transcripts. The study used the HTBI primer set for a first-round RT-PCR of the TCR CDR3. TCRdb processed the multiplex PCR reads anew with MiXCR; each CDR3 protein has one entry. The sample has nearly 600,000 distinct CDR3 sequences, around 13% seen once.

Sequencing used blood. V usage is TRBV27 and J usage is TRBJ1-4; weak D call: TRBD1 (5 bases). The sequence derives from a woman in her 30s with Graves' hyperthyroidism that later progressed to Graves' ophthalmopathy. The CDR3 bases are TGTGCCAGCAGTAAAGTAGACGGGACCGAAAAACTGTTTTTT. This encodes CASSKVDGTEKLFF.